This T cell receptor (beta chain) originates from a study of radiation and T cells in renal cell carcinoma. CDR3 length: 15 amino acids. Trimming stripped 3 bases from V and 7 bases from J, with 15 bases between. The V gene's germline CDR1 is KGHSH and CDR2 LQKENI. Time point denoted: blood 2 weeks post-SBRT. Regarding treatment: 15 Gy SBRT to primary tumor, nephrectomy 4 weeks later. In regard to this clone: Its cognate antigen is unknown.

Clones were read by immunoSEQ multiplex PCR, and TCRdb kept only the in-frame ones, dropping some. Of roughly 120,000 clones in the sample, 80% to 90% were seen once. Study-level results: Top tumor clonotypes rose in blood 2 weeks post-radiation, then contracted. No pretreatment tumor biopsies were available for baseline clonotypes.

The chain combines TRBV18 with TRBJ1-4; D is undetermined. The sequences come from blood, collected from a patient whose treatment included radiotherapy and nephrectomy. This receptor was identified in an older woman with renal cell carcinoma. The CDR3 is CASSPLEGRGEKLFF. CDR3 in DNA: TGTGCCAGCTCACCCCTCGAGGGTCGGGGTGAAAAACTGTTTTTT.